The 8 T cell receptor beta chains listed next were all sequenced from one sample in a study of CD4 T cells in relation to SARS-CoV-2 and coronaviruses (dated by TCRdb to about 2021). CD4+ T cells from unexposed donors were collected before the COVID-19 pandemic (2011-2018). After about 9 days of culture, CD4+ T cells were isolated with the EasySep CD4+ T cell isolation kit. Preparation of the library involved the immunoSEQ multiplex PCR assay. The clones in this table, taken by TCRdb from immuneACCESS, are in-frame only. Not every clone is retained; where verified, under half of the shortfall comes from an unresolved V gene, and the cause of the rest is unknown. This sample holds around 24,000 clones; about three quarters were observed only once. The ten largest make up about an eighth of the sample. No antigen has been assigned to these receptors. Specimen: CD4+ T cells from PBMCs, cultured in vitro. Every receptor here comes from a human donor in good health.

This clone is categorized as medium-sized. This chain joins TRBV5-8 and TRBJ2-7; TRBD2 matches at 8 bases. The CDR3 loop spans 13 amino acids. Germline trimming cut 8 bases from V and 1 base from J; bases unmatched to any gene: 5. Germline CDR1 is SGHTS and CDR2 is YDEGEE. The CDR3 nucleotides read TGTGCCAGTAGACTAGCGCCGTCCTACGAGCAGTACTTC. Residues: CASRLAPSYEQYF. Full variable domain (missing parts from reference TRBV5-8 and TRBJ2-7): EAGVTQSPTHLIKTRGQQATLRCSPISGHTSVYWYQQALGLGLQFLLWYDEGEERNRGNFPPRFSGRQFPNYSSELNVNALELEDSALYLCASRLAPSYEQYFGPGTRLTVT.

The gene calls are TRBV5-4 and TRBJ1-2; no reliable D call. The germline V and J ends were trimmed by 4 bases and 2 bases, with 12 bases remaining between them. Germline V gene sequence: CDR1 SGHNT, CDR2 YYREEE (reference sequence). The length of the CDR3 is 14 residues. As DNA, the CDR3 is TGTGCCAGCAGCCCTAATGACAACAACTATGGCTACACCTTC. It specifies CASSPNDNNYGYTF.

This clone was seen more than once but under ten times. The chain carries TRBV7-9 and TRBJ1-4, with D perhaps matching TRBD1 (5 bases). The germline gives CDR1 SEHNR, CDR2 FQNEAQ (reference sequence). The CDR3 covers 14 residues. V was trimmed by 5 bases and J by 3 bases, leaving 10 bases between them. CDR3 protein: CASSLRGPNEKLFF. The DNA for the CDR3 is TGTGCCAGCAGCCTGAGGGGACCTAATGAAAAACTGTTTTTT.

The chain carries TRBV5-1 and TRBJ2-5; 7 bases align to TRBD1. The V and J ends lost 7 bases and 3 bases, in that order; junction bases with no gene match: 6. This CDR3 has 13 amino acids. Germline CDR1 SGHRS, CDR2 YFSETQ. The CDR3 DNA reads TGCGCCAGCGGCCGGACAGGAGAAGAGACCCAGTACTTC. Its translation: CASGRTGEETQYF.

This rearrangement joins TRBV4-2 to TRBJ1-2; tentatively, D is TRBD1 (5 bases). Germline V gives CDR1 LGHNA, CDR2 YNFKEQ. V shed 0 bases and J shed 5 bases, with 13 bases lying between them. This CDR3 region has 15 residues. The CDR3 DNA follows: TGTGCCAGCAGCCAAGAGTACACGGGGGAGTATGGCTACACCTTC. It is translated as CASSQEYTGEYGYTF.

This clone was recorded once. This sequence joins TRBV4-1 and TRBJ1-1, with D maybe TRBD1 (6 bases). The V end lost 7 bases, the J end lost 3 bases, and 18 bases lay between the germline ends. This CDR3 comprises 15 residues. From germline, CDR1 is MGHRA and CDR2 YSYEKL. CDR3 nucleotides: TGCGCCAGCACCGATAGGGCCCCAGGGGACACTGAAGCTTTCTTT. The encoded protein is CASTDRAPGDTEAFF.

The chain uses TRBV5-1 and TRBJ2-5, with D tentatively TRBD2 (6 bases). From germline, CDR1 is SGHRS and CDR2 YFSETQ. The CDR3 extends over 12 amino acids. V was pared by 7 bases and J by 4 bases, with 11 bases between. CDR3 DNA sequence: TGCGCCAGCCGGGTGGGGGGAGAGACCCAGTACTTC. Translated, it gives CASRVGGETQYF.

This clone was seen just once. The gene calls are TRBV6-4 and TRBJ2-3; 9 bases are a match to TRBD1. Germline V gene data show CDR1 as MRHNA and CDR2 as SNTAGT. There are 15 residues in the CDR3. The V gene end was trimmed by 6 bases and the J gene end by 2 bases; junction bases not matched to a gene: 6. CDR3 sequence reads: CASRKGTGPTDTQYF. CDR3 nucleotide sequence: TGTGCCAGCAGGAAGGGGACAGGGCCCACAGATACGCAGTATTTT.